This T cell receptor beta chain was found in a study of human T cells and chemical hapten exposure. The wider study: Patch tests delivered 0.01% DPC to the upper back and were evaluated at 6 days.

The CDR3 is made up of 13 amino acids. Germline loops: CDR1 SQVTM, CDR2 ANQGSEA. The V and J ends lost 0 bases and 9 bases respectively, with 12 bases between them. This sample's time point: pre-sensitization, week 0. As for treatment: therapeutic diphenylcyclopropenone sensitization with weekly scalp DPC. TCRdb fed the RACE reads into MiXCR, producing one record per CDR3 protein. This sample yields approximately 400,000 distinct CDR3 sequences, of which 5.1% are seen a single time; around 2.6% belongs to the top ten. The clonotype originates from a woman in her 50s with alopecia areata. Some clones in this sample may be carry-over from other donors' samples. Sequencing was performed on whole blood, taken in connection with sensitization to the hapten diphenylcyclopropenone (DPC). The V and J genes are TRBV29-1 and TRBJ1-5; D is perhaps TRBD1 (6 bases). The CDR3 loop is CSVEEGGRGPQHF. DNA for the CDR3: TGCAGCGTTGAAGAGGGGGGGCGAGGGCCCCAGCATTTT.